This section outlines one T cell receptor (beta chain) sequence together with its context. The source of the sample is a study of blood T cell repertoires in COVID-19. Study-wide context: Material from acute and convalescent COVID-19 was sourced from the United States, Italy and Spain. The cDNA or gDNA used as material had been derived from T cells, B-cell-depleted T cells, or PBMCs.

The junction had 9 bases not matched to a gene; V was cut back by 3 bases and J by 3 bases. The germline gives CDR1 SGHDT, CDR2 YYEEEE. The CDR3 is made up of 16 amino acids. In the authors' workflow: Estimated nucleated cell counts came from reference gene primer amplification. The table came from immunoSEQ multiplex PCR; TCRdb's copy has only in-frame clones and leaves some out. That table gives V, J and clone size, and the DNA gave D and trimming. The data show 200,000 to 300,000 clones, with about four fifths seen just once and about 4% held by the top ten. The sequence derives from a man aged 50 or older with acute or convalescent COVID-19. Material: peripheral blood. The chain is built from TRBV5-6 and TRBJ2-1, with 7 bases matching TRBD1. The CDR3 bases are TGTGCCAGCAGCTCTATGGGCGCAGGGGGCTACAATGAGCAGTTCTTC. This sequence encodes CASSSMGAGGYNEQFF.